Described below is a single T cell receptor beta chain sequence and its context. Sequencing used immunoSEQ v3. Clones were sequenced by immunoSEQ multiplex PCR, and TCRdb holds only the in-frame ones, with some missing. This table has under 55,000 clones, approximately 79% appearing once. Between the trimmed V and J ends, which lost 6 bases and 4 bases, there was a span of 17 bases. The germline V gene encodes CDR1 LNHDA and CDR2 SQIVND (reference sequence). The CDR3 loop spans 15 amino acids. Time point here: pre-treatment sample, taken before nivolumab and TIL therapy. The data belong to a study of TIL therapy for anti-PD-1-resistant metastatic lung cancer. At the level of the study: Tumor harvest preceded PD-1/PD-L1 blockade, followed by nivolumab treatment. Tumors carried a median roughly 1.6 non-synonymous mutations per megabase.

The chain links TRBV19 to TRBJ2-3, with D perhaps matching TRBD1 or TRBD2 (7 bases each). The clonotype was recovered from a woman between 30 and 85 years old with non-small cell lung cancer. The material was blood, obtained at baseline. CDR3: CASRPHRGGADTQYF. As DNA, the CDR3 is TGTGCCAGTAGACCCCACAGGGGAGGGGCAGATACGCAGTATTTT.